These 5 T cell receptor beta chains were all obtained from the same sample, sequenced in a study of vaccination and CD4 T cells after COVID-19. Sequence data for DNA of cultured CD4+ T cells were generated by the Oncomine TCR Beta short-read assay. Each CDR3 protein is one row after TCRdb ran MiXCR on the PCR reads. The sample records around 7,700 distinct CDR3 sequences, 60% to 70% being singletons. The treatment here: roughly ten-day PBMC culture with coronavirus spike peptide pools or control peptides (ViraFEST assay). Which antigens these TCRs recognize remains unknown. The sample comprised CD4+ T cells from blood, cultured in vitro. Receptor source: a human donor who had recovered from COVID-19.

The CDR3 reads CASSPGAGTQYF. In nucleotides, the CDR3 is TGTGCCAGCAGCCCGGGGGCGGGTACGCAGTATTTT. The V call is TRBV7-8, the J call TRBJ2-3; D might be TRBD1 or TRBD2, each matching 6 bases. Trimming cost V 5 bases and J 8 bases, with 11 bases left between them. Germline-derived CDR1 and CDR2 are SGHVS and FQNEAQ. This CDR3 region has 12 residues.

The chain has TRBV7-8 and TRBJ2-5; 9 bases map to TRBD1. The germline CDR1 and CDR2 sequences are SGHVS and FQNEAQ. V gave up 4 bases and J gave up 4 bases; unmatched junction bases: 1. This CDR3 contains 13 residues. The CDR3 protein is CASSSTGGETQYF. CDR3 DNA: TGTGCCAGCAGCTCGACAGGGGGAGAGACCCAGTACTTC. The complete variable domain, with remaining parts taken from reference TRBV7-8 and TRBJ2-5, reads GAGVSQSPRYKVAKRGQDVALRCDPISGHVSLFWYQQALGQGPEFLTYFQNEAQLDKSGLPSDRFFAERPEGSVSTLKIQRTQQEDSAVYLCASSSTGGETQYFGPGTRLLVL.

This clonotype turned up a few times. The chain is built from TRBV18 and TRBJ1-1; 8 bases are shared with TRBD1. This CDR3 is 13 amino acids long. In germline, CDR1 is KGHSH, CDR2 LQKENI. V gave up 2 bases and J gave up 9 bases; unmatched junction bases: 5. CDR3 loop: CASSPYGQGKAFF. In DNA, the CDR3 is TGTGCCAGCTCACCATACGGACAGGGCAAAGCTTTCTTT.

The chain uses TRBV28 and TRBJ1-5; D not certain. CDR1 MDHEN and CDR2 SYDVKM come from the germline V gene. Trimming stripped 3 bases from V and 0 bases from J, with 12 bases between. The CDR3 spans 16 residues. Here the CDR3 DNA reads TGTGCCAGCAGTTTCACCCGAACCAATAGCAATCAGCCCCAGCATTTT. Protein product: CASSFTRTNSNQPQHF. Full variable domain (outside the CDR3, taken from reference TRBV28 and TRBJ1-5): DVKVTQSSRYLVKRTGEKVFLECVQDMDHENMFWYRQDPGLGLRLIYFSYDVKMKEKGDIPEGYSVSREKKERFSLILESASTNQTSMYLCASSFTRTNSNQPQHFGDGTRLSIL.

This CDR3 is CAIPYSGGTLYEQYF. The CDR3 DNA reads TGTGCCATCCCCTACTCGGGGGGTACATTATACGAGCAGTACTTC. This chain uses TRBV7-8 with TRBJ2-7, with TRBD2 matching 7 bases. The V gene's germline CDR1 is SGHVS and CDR2 FQNEAQ. This CDR3 is built from 15 residues. The ends lost 10 bases at V and 4 bases at J; junction bases unmatched: 16.